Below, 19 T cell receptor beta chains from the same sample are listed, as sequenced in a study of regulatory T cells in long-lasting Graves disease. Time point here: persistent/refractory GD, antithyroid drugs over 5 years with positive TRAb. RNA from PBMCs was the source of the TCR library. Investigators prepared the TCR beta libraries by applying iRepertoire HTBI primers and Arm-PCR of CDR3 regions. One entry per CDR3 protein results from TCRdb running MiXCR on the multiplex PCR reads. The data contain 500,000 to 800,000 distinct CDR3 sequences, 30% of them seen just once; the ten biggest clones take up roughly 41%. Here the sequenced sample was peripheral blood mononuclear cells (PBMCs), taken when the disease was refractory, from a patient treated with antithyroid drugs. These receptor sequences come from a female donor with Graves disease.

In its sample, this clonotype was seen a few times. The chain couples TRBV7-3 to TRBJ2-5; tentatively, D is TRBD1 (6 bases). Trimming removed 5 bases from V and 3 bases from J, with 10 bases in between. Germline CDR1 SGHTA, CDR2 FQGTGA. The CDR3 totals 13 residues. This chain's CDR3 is CASSPGVKETQYF. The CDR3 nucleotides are TGTGCCAGCAGCCCAGGGGTGAAAGAGACCCAGTACTTC.

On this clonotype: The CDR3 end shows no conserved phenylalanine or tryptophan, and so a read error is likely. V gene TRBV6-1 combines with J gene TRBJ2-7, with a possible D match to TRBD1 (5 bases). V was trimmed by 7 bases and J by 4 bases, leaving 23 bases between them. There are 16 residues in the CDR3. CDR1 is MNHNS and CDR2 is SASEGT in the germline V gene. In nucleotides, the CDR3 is TGTGCCAGCAAAGGACCGACAGTCCGCTTGGGTTACGAGCAGTACTCC. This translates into CASKGPTVRLGYEQYS.

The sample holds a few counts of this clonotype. As DNA, the CDR3 is TGTGCCAGCAGTCCGAAGGACAGGGGGTATGGCTACACCTTC. Translated: CASSPKDRGYGYTF. This chain joins TRBV27 and TRBJ1-2; 10 positions match TRBD1. The junction had 5 bases not matched to a gene; V was cut back by 5 bases and J by 5 bases. The CDR3 has 14 residues. CDR1 and CDR2 (germline): MNHEY, SMNVEV (reference sequence).

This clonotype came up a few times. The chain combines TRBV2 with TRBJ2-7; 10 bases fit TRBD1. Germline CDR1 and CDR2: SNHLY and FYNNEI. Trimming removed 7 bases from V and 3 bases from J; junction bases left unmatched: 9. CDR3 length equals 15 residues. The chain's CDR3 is CASKPGTGANYEQYF. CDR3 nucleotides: TGTGCCAGCAAACCCGGGACAGGGGCGAACTACGAGCAGTACTTC.

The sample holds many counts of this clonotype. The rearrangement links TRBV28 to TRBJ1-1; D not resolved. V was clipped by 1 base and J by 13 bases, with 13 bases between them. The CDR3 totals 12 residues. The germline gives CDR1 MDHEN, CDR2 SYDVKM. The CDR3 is CASSLLGRSDFF. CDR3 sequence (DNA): TGTGCCAGCAGTTTATTAGGCCGTAGTGATTTCTTT. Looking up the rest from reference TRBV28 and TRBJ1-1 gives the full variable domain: DVKVTQSSRYLVKRTGEKVFLECVQDMDHENMFWYRQDPGLGLRLIYFSYDVKMKEKGDIPEGYSVSREKKERFSLILESASTNQTSMYLCASSLLGRSDFFGQGTRLTVV.

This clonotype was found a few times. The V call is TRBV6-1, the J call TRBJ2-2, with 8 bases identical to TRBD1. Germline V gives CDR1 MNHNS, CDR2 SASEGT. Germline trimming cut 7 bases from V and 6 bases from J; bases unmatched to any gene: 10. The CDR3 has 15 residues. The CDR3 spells CASIATGAPPGELFF. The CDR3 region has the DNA TGTGCCAGCATCGCGACAGGGGCTCCGCCCGGGGAGCTGTTTTTT.

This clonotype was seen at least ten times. CDR3 amino acids: CASSQSGGWNQPQHF. The CDR3 DNA sequence: TGTGCCAGCAGCCAGTCAGGGGGCTGGAATCAGCCCCAGCATTTT. This rearrangement joins TRBV12-3 or TRBV12-4 to TRBJ1-5; 8 nucleotides match TRBD1. The V segment lost 6 bases and the J segment 4 bases; nucleotides outside the gene matches: 8. This CDR3 is 15 amino acids long.

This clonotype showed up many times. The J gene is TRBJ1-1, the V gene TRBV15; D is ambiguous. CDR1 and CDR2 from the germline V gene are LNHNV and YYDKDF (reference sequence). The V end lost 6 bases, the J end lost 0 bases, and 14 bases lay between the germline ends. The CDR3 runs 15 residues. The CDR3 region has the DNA TGTGCCACCAGTGCAAGTACACCTATGAACACTGAAGCTTTCTTT. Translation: CATSASTPMNTEAFF.

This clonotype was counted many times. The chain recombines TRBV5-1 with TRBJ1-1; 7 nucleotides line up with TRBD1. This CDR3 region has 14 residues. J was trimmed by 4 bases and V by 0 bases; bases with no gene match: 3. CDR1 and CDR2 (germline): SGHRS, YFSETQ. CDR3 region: CASSLAGGVTEAFF. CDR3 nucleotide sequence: TGCGCCAGCAGCTTGGCAGGGGGTGTCACTGAAGCTTTCTTT.

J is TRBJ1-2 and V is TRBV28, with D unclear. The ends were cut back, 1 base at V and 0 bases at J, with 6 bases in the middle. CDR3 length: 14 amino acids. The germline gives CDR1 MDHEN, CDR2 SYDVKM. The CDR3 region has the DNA TGTGCCAGCAGTTTATTCAGGACTAACTATGGCTACACCTTC. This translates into CASSLFRTNYGYTF.

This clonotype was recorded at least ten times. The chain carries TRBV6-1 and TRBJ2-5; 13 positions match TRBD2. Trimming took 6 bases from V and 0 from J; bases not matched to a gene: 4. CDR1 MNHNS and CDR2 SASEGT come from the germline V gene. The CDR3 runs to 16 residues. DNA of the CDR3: TGTGCCAGCAGAGGGACTAGCGGGAAGTACCAAGAGACCCAGTACTTC. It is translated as CASRGTSGKYQETQYF.

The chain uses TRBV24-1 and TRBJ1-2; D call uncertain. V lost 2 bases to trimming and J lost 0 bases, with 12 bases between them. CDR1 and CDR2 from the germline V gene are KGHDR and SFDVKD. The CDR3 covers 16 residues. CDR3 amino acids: CATSDSAAVSNYGYTF. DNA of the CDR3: TGTGCCACCAGTGATTCGGCAGCCGTTTCTAACTATGGCTACACCTTC.

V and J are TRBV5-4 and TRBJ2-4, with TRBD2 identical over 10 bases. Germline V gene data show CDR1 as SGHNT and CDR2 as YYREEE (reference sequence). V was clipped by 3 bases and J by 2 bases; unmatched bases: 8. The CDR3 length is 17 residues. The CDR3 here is CASSSTGSGRSKNIQYF. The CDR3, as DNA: TGTGCCAGCAGCTCAACGGGTAGCGGGAGGTCCAAAAACATTCAGTACTTC.

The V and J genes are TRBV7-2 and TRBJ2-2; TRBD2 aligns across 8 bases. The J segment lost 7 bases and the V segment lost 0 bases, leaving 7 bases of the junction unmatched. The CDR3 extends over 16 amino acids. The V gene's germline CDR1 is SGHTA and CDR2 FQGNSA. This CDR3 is CASSLAPGRAVGELFF. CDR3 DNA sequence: TGTGCCAGCAGCTTAGCCCCCGGGAGGGCCGTCGGGGAGCTGTTTTTT.

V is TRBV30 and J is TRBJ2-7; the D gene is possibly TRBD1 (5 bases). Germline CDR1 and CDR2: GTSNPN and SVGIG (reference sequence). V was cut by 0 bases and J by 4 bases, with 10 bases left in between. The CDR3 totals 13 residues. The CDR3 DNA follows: TGTGCCTGGAGTGTAGGACACTTATACGAGCAGTACTTC. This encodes CAWSVGHLYEQYF.

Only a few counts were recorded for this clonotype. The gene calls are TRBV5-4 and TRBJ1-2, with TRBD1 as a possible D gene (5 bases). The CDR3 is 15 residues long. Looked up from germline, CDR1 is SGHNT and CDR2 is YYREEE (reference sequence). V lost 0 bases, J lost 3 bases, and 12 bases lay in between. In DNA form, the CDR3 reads TGTGCCAGCAGCTTGGAGAGACAGAGCCACTATGGCTACACCTTC. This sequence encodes CASSLERQSHYGYTF. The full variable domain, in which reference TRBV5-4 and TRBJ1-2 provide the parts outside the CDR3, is ETGVTQSPTHLIKTRGQQVTLRCSSQSGHNTVSWYQQALGQGPQFIFQYYREEENGRGNFPPRFSGLQFPNYSSELNVNALELDDSALYLCASSLERQSHYGYTFGSGTRLTVV.

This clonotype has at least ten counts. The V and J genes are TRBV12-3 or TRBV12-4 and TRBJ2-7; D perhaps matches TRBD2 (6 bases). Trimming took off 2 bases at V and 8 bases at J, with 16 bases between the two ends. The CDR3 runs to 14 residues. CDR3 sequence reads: CASSLRRDVSKQYF. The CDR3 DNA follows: TGTGCCAGCAGTTTAAGGCGGGACGTCAGTAAGCAGTACTTC.

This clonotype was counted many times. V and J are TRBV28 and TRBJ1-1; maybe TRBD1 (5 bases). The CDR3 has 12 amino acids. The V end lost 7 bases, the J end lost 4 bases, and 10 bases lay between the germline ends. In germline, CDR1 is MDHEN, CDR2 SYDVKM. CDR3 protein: CASKEGLTEAFF. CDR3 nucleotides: TGTGCCAGCAAGGAGGGACTCACTGAAGCTTTCTTT.

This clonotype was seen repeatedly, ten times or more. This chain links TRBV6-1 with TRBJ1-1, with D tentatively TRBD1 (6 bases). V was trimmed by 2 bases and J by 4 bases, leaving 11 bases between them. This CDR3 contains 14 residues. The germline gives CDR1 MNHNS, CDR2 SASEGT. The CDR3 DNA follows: TGTGCCAGCAGTGAATTGCAGGGGCGCACTGAAGCTTTCTTT. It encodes CASSELQGRTEAFF.